This TCR beta chain was retrieved from a study of T cells in Graves' hyperthyroidism and ophthalmopathy. The V gene end was trimmed by 1 base and the J gene end by 9 bases; junction bases not matched to a gene: 16. The CDR3 is 18 amino acids. Germline assignment: CDR1 SGHTA and CDR2 FQGTGA. This clonotype was counted ten times or more. The source material, RNA transcripts, was used to amplify TCR beta CDR3 regions. A first-round RT-PCR of the TCR CDR3 used the HTBI primer set. In TCRdb, the multiplex PCR reads were re-called with MiXCR into one record per CDR3 protein. The sample includes 550,000 to 650,000 distinct CDR3 sequences, 14% of them seen just once.

The receptor was isolated from a woman in her 40s with Graves' hyperthyroidism. The chain links TRBV7-3 to TRBJ2-1, with 9 bases that match TRBD2. Sequencing was performed on blood. Here the CDR3 reads CASSLNGGGGRAKGEQFF. In DNA form, the CDR3 reads TGTGCCAGCAGCTTAAACGGGGGTGGCGGGAGGGCCAAAGGTGAGCAGTTCTTC.